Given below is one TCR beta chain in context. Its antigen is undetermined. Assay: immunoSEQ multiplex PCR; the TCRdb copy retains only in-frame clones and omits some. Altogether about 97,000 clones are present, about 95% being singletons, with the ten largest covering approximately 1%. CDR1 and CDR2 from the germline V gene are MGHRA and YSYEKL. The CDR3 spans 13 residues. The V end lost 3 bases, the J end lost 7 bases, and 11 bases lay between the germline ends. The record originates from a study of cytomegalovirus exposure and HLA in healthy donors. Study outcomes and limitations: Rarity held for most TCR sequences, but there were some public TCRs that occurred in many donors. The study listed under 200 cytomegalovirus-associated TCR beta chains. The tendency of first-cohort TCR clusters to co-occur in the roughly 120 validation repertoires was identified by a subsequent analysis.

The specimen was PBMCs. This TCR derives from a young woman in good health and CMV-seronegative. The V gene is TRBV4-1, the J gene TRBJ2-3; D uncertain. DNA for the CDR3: TGCGCCAGCAGCCACCCTGCTAGTAATACGCAGTATTTT. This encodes CASSHPASNTQYF.